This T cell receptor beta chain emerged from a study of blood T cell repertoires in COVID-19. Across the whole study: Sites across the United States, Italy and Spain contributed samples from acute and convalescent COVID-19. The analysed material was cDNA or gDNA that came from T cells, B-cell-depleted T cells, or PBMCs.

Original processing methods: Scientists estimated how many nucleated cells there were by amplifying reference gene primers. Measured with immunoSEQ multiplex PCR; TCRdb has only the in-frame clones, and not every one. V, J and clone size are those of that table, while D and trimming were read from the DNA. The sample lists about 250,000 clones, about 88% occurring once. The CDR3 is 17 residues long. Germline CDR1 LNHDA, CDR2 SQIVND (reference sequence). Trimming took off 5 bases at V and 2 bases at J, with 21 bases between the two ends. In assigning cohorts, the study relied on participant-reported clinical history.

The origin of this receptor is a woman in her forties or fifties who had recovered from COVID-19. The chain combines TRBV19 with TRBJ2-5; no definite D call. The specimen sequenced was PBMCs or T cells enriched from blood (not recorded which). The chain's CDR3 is CASSSHPLRSLQETQYF. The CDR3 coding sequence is TGTGCCAGTAGTTCCCACCCACTTCGGAGTTTACAAGAGACCCAGTACTTC.